Each of the 16 T cell receptor beta chains below was sequenced from the same sample in a study of regulatory T cells in long-lasting Graves disease. Time point given: persistent/refractory GD, antithyroid drugs over 5 years with positive TRAb. From RNA extracted from PBMCs, the TCR library was made. Arm-PCR of CDR3 regions and iRepertoire HTBI primers were used to build TCR beta libraries. Via MiXCR, TCRdb re-called the multiplex PCR reads, giving one row per CDR3 protein. The sample yields about half a million distinct CDR3 sequences, roughly 23% seen once. The source material was peripheral blood mononuclear cells (PBMCs), sampled when the disease was refractory, from a patient treated with antithyroid drugs. These receptor sequences come from a female donor with Graves disease.

This chain links TRBV20-1 with TRBJ2-1; D may be TRBD2 (6 bases). Deletions cut 6 bases from V and 0 bases from J, with 12 bases between. This CDR3 is 14 amino acids long. Per the germline V gene, CDR1 is DFQATT and CDR2 is SNEGSKA (reference sequence). CDR3 sequence: CSAAGLRSYNEQFF. CDR3 nucleotides: TGCAGTGCCGCTGGACTACGCTCCTACAATGAGCAGTTCTTC.

The chain is built from TRBV7-2 and TRBJ2-2; perhaps TRBD2 as D (6 bases). Germline lookup yields CDR1 SGHTA and CDR2 FQGNSA. Trimming left V 7 bases short and J 5 bases short, with 14 bases between. The CDR3 runs to 14 residues. In nucleotides, the CDR3 is TGTGCCAGCACGAGACTAGTCGGGACCGGGGAGCTGTTTTTT. It encodes CASTRLVGTGELFF.

In its sample, this clonotype was seen a few times. The rearrangement uses TRBV6-1 and TRBJ2-7; D gene uncertain. CDR1 MNHNS and CDR2 SASEGT come from the germline V gene. This CDR3 has 13 residues. The V end lost 0 bases, the J end lost 3 bases, and 6 bases lay between the germline ends. The CDR3 DNA follows: TGTGCCAGCAGTGAAGCTGATGTCTACGAGCAGTACTTC. This sequence encodes CASSEADVYEQYF.

This clonotype was recorded many times. The genes are TRBV12-3 or TRBV12-4 and TRBJ2-7; D unclear. Trimming took 3 bases from V and 5 from J, leaving 11 bases between them. This CDR3 region has 13 residues. The chain's CDR3 is CASSFVGKDEQYF. DNA of the CDR3: TGTGCCAGCAGTTTTGTAGGGAAAGACGAGCAGTACTTC.

This chain links TRBV9 with TRBJ2-2; maybe TRBD1 (5 bases). The V gene lost 2 bases and the J gene lost 2 bases, with 13 bases spanning the gap. Looked up from germline, CDR1 is SGDLS and CDR2 is YYNGEE. The CDR3 loop spans 16 amino acids. The CDR3 region has the DNA TGTGCCAGCAGCGTCAGTCTTCAGGGTAACACCGGGGAGCTGTTTTTT. Encoded protein: CASSVSLQGNTGELFF.

The chain joins TRBV5-1 to TRBJ2-3, with 10 bases matching TRBD1. Germline V CDR1 and CDR2: SGHRS, YFSETQ. The CDR3 length is 15 residues. V was clipped by 4 bases and J by 7 bases; unmatched bases: 9. The CDR3 loop is CASSPQTGGRNTQYF. CDR3 DNA sequence: TGCGCCAGCAGCCCCCAGACAGGGGGCCGAAATACGCAGTATTTT.

Of note for this clonotype: A read error is likely, as this CDR3 ends without the conserved phenylalanine or tryptophan. The chain uses TRBV2 and TRBJ1-2, with D maybe TRBD1 (5 bases). This CDR3 has 12 amino acids. Germline CDR1 reads SNHLY; CDR2 reads FYNNEI. Trimming removed 5 bases from V and 5 bases from J, with 9 bases in between. The CDR3 coding sequence is TGTGCCAGCAGTCCCGGGGGTTATGGCTACACCCTC. It encodes CASSPGGYGYTL.

The chain joins TRBV4-3 to TRBJ2-7, with 10 positions matching TRBD2. V trimming: 1 base; J trimming: 4 bases; junction bases outside the gene matches: 4. This CDR3 spans 15 amino acids. The germline gives CDR1 LGHNA, CDR2 YSLEER. CDR3 residues: CASSQGLAGWYEQYF. DNA of the CDR3: TGCGCCAGCAGCCAAGGACTAGCGGGCTGGTACGAGCAGTACTTC.

This clonotype was seen many times. The CDR3, as DNA: TGTGCCAGCAGCTTAGAGGGGGCAAGCAATCAGCCCCAGCATTTT. It specifies CASSLEGASNQPQHF. The V gene is TRBV7-2, the J gene TRBJ1-5, with 7 bases aligning to TRBD1. The CDR3 consists of 15 residues. V lost 1 base to trimming and J lost 1 base; unmatched junction nucleotides: 1. Germline V lookup: CDR1 SGHTA, CDR2 FQGNSA. Full variable domain (outside the CDR3, taken from reference TRBV7-2 and TRBJ1-5): GAGVSQSPSNKVTEKGKDVELRCDPISGHTALYWYRQSLGQGLEFLIYFQGNSAPDKSGLPSDRFSAERTGGSVSTLTIQRTQQEDSAVYLCASSLEGASNQPQHFGDGTRLSIL.

This rearrangement joins TRBV20-1 to TRBJ2-5, with 9 bases that match TRBD1. Germline CDR1 DFQATT, CDR2 SNEGSKA (reference sequence). Trimming removed 0 bases from V and 7 bases from J; junction bases left unmatched: 9. This CDR3 contains 15 residues. Here the CDR3 reads CSAREQGALRGTQYF. In DNA form, the CDR3 reads TGCAGTGCTAGAGAACAGGGGGCGCTTAGGGGGACCCAGTACTTC.

This clonotype was seen at least ten times. This chain uses TRBV20-1 with TRBJ2-7, with D perhaps TRBD1 (6 bases). The germline gives CDR1 DFQATT, CDR2 SNEGSKA (reference sequence). The CDR3 is made up of 13 amino acids. V lost 8 bases to trimming and J lost 3 bases, with 17 bases between them. The CDR3 spells CSRLTGTGYEQYF. The DNA of the CDR3 is TGCAGTAGGCTAACAGGGACGGGCTACGAGCAGTACTTC.

V and J are TRBV7-6 and TRBJ2-7, with TRBD1 identical over 9 bases. Looked up from germline, CDR1 is SGHVS and CDR2 is FNYEAQ. After removal of 5 bases from V and 3 bases from J, the junction contained 5 bases not matched to a gene. The CDR3 has 14 residues. CDR3 bases: TGTGCCAGCAGCAGACAGGGGGAGGGCTACGAGCAGTACTTC. Translating gives CASSRQGEGYEQYF.

This clonotype was observed at least ten times. J is TRBJ2-7 and V is TRBV12-3 or TRBV12-4; the D is unclear. V was pared by 7 bases and J by 4 bases, with 11 bases between. This CDR3 comprises 12 residues. In nucleotides, the CDR3 is TGTGCCAGCACCCTTGAAGGGTACGAGCAGTACTTC. Its protein product is CASTLEGYEQYF.

A few counts support this clonotype. This rearrangement joins TRBV14 to TRBJ1-2; D gene ambiguous. Trimming stripped 4 bases from V and 3 bases from J, with 15 bases between. The V gene's germline CDR1 is SGHDN and CDR2 FVKESK. This CDR3 contains 15 residues. The CDR3 nucleotides read TGTGCCAGCAGCCCGCCGGGAGTGGGGTACTATGGCTACACCTTC. Encoded protein: CASSPPGVGYYGYTF.

The chain combines TRBV7-6 with TRBJ1-1; the D is unclear. Germline V gives CDR1 SGHVS, CDR2 FNYEAQ. The CDR3 spans 18 residues. Trimming cost V 2 bases and J 4 bases, with 23 bases left between them. This chain's CDR3 is CASSLSQNAAIVGTEAFF. The CDR3 nucleotides read TGTGCCAGCAGCTTATCCCAGAACGCTGCTATTGTGGGCACTGAAGCTTTCTTT. The complete variable domain, with remaining parts taken from reference TRBV7-6 and TRBJ1-1, reads GAGVSQSPRYKVTKRGQDVALRCDPISGHVSLYWYRQALGQGPEFLTYFNYEAQQDKSGLPNDRFSAERPEGSISTLTIQRTEQRDSAMYRCASSLSQNAAIVGTEAFFGQGTRLTVV.

A few counts support this clonotype. This chain uses TRBV29-1 with TRBJ2-5; perhaps TRBD1 as D (6 bases). Trimming removed 6 bases from V and 5 bases from J, with 16 bases in between. The CDR3 is 13 amino acids. Germline lookup yields CDR1 SQVTM and CDR2 ANQGSEA. This chain's CDR3 is CSVSLGGWETQYF. CDR3 coding DNA: TGCAGCGTCAGCTTAGGGGGTTGGGAGACCCAGTACTTC.